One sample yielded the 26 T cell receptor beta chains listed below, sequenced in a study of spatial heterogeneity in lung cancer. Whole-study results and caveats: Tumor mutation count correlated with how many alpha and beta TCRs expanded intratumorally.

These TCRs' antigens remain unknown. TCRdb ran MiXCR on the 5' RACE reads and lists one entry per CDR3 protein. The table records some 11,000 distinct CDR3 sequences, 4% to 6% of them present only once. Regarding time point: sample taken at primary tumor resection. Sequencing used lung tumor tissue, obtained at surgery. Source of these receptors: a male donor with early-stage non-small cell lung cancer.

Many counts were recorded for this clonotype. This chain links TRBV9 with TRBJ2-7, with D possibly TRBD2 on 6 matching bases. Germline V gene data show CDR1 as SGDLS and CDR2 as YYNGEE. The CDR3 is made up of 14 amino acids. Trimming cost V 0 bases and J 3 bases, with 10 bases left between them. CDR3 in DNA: TGTGCCAGCAGCGTAGGAGCGGACTACTACGAGCAGTACTTC. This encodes CASSVGADYYEQYF.

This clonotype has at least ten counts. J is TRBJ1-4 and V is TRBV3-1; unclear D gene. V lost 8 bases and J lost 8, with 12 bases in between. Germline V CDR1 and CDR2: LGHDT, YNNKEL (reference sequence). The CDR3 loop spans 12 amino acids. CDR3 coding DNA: TGTGCCAGCCACCGCTCCGGCGAAAAACTGTTTTTT. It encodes CASHRSGEKLFF.

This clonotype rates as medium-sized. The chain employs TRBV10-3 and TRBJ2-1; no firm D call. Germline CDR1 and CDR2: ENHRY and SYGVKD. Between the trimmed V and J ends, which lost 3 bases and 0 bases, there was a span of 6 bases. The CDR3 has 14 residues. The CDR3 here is CAISDQSSYNEQFF. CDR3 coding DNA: TGTGCCATCAGTGACCAGAGCTCCTACAATGAGCAGTTCTTC.

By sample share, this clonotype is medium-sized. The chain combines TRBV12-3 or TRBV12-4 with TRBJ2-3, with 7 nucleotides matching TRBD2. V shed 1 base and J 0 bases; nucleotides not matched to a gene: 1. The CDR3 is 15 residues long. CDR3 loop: CASSLGRGSTDTQYF. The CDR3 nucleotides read TGTGCCAGCAGTTTAGGGCGGGGGAGCACAGATACGCAGTATTTT.

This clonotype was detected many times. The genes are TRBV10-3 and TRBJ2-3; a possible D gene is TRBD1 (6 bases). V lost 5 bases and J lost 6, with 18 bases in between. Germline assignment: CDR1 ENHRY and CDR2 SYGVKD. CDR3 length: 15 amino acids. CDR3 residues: CAISTGTQGGDTQYF. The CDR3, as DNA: TGTGCCATCAGTACAGGGACACAAGGTGGGGATACGCAGTATTTT.

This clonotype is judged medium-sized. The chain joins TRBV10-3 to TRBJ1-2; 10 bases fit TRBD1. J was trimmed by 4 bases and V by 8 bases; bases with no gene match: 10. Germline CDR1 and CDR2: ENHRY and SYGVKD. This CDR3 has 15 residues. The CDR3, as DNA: TGTGCCATCCTGAGAAGTGGGACAGGGGTCTATGGCTACACCTTC. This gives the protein CAILRSGTGVYGYTF.

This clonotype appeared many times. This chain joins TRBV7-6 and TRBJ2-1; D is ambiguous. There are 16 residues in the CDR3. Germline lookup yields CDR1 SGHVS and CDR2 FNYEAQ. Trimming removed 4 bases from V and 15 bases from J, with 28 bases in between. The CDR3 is CASSSYRAQDDTYRFF. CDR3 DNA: TGTGCCAGCAGCTCTTATAGGGCACAAGATGACACTTACAGGTTCTTC.

CDR3: CAWSPERHKQYF. CDR3 DNA: TGTGCCTGGAGCCCAGAGAGGCATAAGCAGTACTTC. This chain uses TRBV30 with TRBJ2-7; D gene ambiguous. The ends were cut back, 3 bases at V and 8 bases at J, with 14 bases in the middle. The CDR3 is 12 amino acids. Germline V gene lookup returns CDR1 GTSNPN and CDR2 SVGIG (reference sequence).

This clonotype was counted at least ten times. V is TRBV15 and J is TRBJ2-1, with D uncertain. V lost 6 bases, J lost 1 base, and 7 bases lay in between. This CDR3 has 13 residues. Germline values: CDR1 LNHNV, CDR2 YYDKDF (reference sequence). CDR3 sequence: CATSPLSYNEQFF. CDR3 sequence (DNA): TGTGCCACCAGTCCTCTTTCCTACAATGAGCAGTTCTTC.

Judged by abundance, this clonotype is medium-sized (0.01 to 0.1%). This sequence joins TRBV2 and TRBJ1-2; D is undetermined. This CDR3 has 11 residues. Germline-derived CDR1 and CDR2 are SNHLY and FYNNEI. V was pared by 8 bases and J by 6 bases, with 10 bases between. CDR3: CASRRRDGYTF. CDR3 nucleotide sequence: TGTGCCAGCCGACGGAGGGATGGCTACACCTTC.

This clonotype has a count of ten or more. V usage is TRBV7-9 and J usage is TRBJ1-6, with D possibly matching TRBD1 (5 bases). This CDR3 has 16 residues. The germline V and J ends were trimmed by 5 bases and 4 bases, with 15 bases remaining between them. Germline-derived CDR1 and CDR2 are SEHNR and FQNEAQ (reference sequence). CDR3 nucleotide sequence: TGTGCCAGCAGCCAAGGGGCAGGCTTTTATAATTCACCCCTCCACTTT. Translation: CASSQGAGFYNSPLHF. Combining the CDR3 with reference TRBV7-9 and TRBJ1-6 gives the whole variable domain DTGVSQNPRHKITKRGQNVTFRCDPISEHNRLYWYRQTLGQGPEFLTYFQNEAQLEKSRLLSDRFSAERPKGSFSTLEIQRTEQGDSAMYLCASSQGAGFYNSPLHFGNGTRLTVT.

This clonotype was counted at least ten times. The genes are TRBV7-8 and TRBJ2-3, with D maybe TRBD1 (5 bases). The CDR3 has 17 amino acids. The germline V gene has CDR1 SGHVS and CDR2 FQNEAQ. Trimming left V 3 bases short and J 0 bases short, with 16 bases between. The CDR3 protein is CASSFQPRVTSTDTQYF. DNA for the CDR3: TGTGCCAGCAGCTTCCAGCCCAGGGTAACTAGCACAGATACGCAGTATTTT.

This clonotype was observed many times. CDR3 DNA sequence: TGCAGTGCTAGCTCACCCCAGACGGGAGGGCGCTACAATGAGCAGTTCTTC. It codes for CSASSPQTGGRYNEQFF. The V gene is TRBV20-1, the J gene TRBJ2-1; TRBD2 matches 8 bases. Trimming at V came to 3 bases and at J to 3 bases, leaving 13 bases not matched to a gene. The CDR3 runs to 17 residues. Germline CDR1 reads DFQATT; CDR2 reads SNEGSKA (reference sequence).

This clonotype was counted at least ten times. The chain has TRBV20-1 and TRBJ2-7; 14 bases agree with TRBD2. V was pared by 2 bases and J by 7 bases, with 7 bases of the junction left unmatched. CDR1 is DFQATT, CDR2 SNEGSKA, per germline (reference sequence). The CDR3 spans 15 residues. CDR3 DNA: TGCAGTGCTAGAACGGGACTAGCGGGGGACAAAGAGCAGTACTTC. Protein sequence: CSARTGLAGDKEQYF.

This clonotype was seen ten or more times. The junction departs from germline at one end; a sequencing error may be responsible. Here the CDR3 DNA reads TGTGCCAGCAGCGCATACCGGGACCGAAACGCCATATATTTT. Amino acids: CASSAYRDRNAIYF. The chain is built from TRBV7-8 and TRBJ1-3, with a weak D call TRBD1 (5 bases). The CDR3 extends over 14 amino acids. Germline CDR1 reads SGHVS; CDR2 reads FQNEAQ.

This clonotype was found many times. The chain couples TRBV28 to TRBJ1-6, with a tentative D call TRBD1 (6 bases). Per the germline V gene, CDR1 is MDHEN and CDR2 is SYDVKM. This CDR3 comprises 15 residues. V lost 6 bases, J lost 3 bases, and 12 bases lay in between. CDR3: CASRLQGFYNSPLHF. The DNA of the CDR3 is TGTGCCAGCAGGTTACAGGGTTTCTATAATTCACCCCTCCACTTT.

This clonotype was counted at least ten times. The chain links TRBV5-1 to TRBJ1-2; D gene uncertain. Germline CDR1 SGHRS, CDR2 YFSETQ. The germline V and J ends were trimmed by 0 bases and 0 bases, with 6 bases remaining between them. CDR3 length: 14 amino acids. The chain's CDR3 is CASSLDTSNYGYTF. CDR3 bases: TGCGCCAGCAGCTTGGACACATCTAACTATGGCTACACCTTC.

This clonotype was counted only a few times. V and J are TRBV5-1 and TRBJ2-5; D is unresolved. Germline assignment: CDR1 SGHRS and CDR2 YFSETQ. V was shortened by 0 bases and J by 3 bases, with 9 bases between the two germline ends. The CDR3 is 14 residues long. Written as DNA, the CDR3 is TGCGCCAGCAGCTTGGCCGGCGGTGAAGAGACCCAGTACTTC. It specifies CASSLAGGEETQYF.

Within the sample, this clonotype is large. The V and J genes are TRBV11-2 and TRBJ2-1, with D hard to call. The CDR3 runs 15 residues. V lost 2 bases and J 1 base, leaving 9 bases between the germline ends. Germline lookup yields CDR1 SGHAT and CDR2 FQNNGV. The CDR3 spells CASSLNVNSYNEQFF. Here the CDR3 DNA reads TGTGCCAGCAGCTTAAACGTCAATTCCTACAATGAGCAGTTCTTC.

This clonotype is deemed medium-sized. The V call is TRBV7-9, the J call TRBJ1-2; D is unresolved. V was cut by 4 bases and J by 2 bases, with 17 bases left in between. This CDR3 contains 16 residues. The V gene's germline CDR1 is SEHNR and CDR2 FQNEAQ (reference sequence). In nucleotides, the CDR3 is TGTGCCAGCAGCTGGGCCCCAGGAGGGATGAACTATGGCTACACCTTC. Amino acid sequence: CASSWAPGGMNYGYTF.

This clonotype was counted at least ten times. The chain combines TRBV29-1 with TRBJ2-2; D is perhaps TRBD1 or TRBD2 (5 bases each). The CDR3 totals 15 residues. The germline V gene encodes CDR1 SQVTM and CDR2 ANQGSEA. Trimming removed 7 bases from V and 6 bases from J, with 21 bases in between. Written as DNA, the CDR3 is TGCAGCGCCACCGGGGCCCGAGGTTCTGCCGGGGAGCTGTTTTTT. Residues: CSATGARGSAGELFF.

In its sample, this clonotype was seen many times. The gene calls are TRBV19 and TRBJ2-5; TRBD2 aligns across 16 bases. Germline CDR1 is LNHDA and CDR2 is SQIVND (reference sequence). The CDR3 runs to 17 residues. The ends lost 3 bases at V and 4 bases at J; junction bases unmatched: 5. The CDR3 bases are TGTGCCAGTAGTATGGTGGGACTAGCGGGGGGGCGAGAGACCCAGTACTTC. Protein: CASSMVGLAGGRETQYF.

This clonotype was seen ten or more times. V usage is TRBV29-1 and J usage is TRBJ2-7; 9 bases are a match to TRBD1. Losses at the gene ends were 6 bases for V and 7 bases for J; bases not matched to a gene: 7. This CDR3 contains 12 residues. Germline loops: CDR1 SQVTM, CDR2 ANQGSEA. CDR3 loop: CSVAGTGKEQYF. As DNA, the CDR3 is TGCAGCGTGGCCGGGACAGGGAAAGAGCAGTACTTC.

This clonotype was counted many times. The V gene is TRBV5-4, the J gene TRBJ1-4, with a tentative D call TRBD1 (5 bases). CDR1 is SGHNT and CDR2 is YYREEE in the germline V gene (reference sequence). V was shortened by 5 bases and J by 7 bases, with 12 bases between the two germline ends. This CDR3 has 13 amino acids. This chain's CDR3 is CASSRQGGEKLFF. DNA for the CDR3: TGTGCCAGCAGTCGGCAGGGAGGTGAAAAACTGTTTTTT.

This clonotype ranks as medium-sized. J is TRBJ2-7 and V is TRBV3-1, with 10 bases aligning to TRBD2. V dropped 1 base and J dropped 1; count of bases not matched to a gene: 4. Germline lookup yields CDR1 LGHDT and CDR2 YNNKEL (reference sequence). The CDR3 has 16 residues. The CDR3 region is CASSQAGTSASYEQYF. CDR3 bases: TGTGCCAGCAGCCAAGCCGGGACTAGCGCTTCCTACGAGCAGTACTTC.

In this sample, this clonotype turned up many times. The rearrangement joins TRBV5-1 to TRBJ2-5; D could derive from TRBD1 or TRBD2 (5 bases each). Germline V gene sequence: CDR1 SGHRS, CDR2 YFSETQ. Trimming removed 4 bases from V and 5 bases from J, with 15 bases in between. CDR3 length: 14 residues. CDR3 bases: TGCGCCAGCAGCCAAGACAGCGGACGGGAGACCCAGTACTTC. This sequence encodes CASSQDSGRETQYF.